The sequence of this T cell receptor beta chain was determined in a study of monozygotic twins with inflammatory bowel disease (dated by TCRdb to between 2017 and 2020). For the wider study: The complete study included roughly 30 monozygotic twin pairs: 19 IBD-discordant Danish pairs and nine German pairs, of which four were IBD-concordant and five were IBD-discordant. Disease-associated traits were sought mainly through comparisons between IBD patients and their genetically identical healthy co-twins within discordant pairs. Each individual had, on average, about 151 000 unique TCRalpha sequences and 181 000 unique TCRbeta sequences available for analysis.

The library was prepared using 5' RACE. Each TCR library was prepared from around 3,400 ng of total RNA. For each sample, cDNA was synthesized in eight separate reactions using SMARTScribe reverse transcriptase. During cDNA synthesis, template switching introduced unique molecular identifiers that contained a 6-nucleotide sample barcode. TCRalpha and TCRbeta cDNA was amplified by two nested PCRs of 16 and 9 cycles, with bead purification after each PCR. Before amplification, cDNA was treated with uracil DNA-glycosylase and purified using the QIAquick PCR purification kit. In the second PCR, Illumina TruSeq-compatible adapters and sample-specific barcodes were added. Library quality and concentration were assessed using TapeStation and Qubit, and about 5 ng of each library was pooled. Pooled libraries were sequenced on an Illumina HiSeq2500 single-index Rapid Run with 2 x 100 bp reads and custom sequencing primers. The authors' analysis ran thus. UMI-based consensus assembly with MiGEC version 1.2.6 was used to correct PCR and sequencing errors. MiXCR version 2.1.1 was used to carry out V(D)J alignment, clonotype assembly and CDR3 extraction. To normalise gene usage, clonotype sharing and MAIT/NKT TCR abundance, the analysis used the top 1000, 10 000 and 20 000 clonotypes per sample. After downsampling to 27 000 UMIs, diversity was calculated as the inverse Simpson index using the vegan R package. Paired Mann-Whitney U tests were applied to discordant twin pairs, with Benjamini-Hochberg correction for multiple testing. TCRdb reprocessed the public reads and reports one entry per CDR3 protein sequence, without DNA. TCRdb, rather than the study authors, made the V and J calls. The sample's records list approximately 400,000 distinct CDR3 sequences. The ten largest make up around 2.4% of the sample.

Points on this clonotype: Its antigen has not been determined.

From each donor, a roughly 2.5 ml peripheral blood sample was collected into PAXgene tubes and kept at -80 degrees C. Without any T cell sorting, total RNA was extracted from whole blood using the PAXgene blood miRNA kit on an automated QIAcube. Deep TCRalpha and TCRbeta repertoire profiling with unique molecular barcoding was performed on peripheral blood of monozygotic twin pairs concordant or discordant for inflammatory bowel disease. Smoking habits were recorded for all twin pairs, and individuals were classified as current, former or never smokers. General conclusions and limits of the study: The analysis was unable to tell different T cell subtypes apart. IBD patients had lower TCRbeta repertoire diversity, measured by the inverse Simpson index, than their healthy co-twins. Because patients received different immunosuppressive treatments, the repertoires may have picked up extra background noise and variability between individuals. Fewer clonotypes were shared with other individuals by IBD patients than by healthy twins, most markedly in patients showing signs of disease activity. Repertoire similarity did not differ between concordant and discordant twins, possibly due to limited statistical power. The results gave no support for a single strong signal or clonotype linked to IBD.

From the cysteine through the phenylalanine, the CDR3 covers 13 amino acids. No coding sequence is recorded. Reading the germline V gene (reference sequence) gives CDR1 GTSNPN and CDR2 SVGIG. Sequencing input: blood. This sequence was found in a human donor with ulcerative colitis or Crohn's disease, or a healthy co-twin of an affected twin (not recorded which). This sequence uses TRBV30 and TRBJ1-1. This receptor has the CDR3 CAWRWQENTEAFF.